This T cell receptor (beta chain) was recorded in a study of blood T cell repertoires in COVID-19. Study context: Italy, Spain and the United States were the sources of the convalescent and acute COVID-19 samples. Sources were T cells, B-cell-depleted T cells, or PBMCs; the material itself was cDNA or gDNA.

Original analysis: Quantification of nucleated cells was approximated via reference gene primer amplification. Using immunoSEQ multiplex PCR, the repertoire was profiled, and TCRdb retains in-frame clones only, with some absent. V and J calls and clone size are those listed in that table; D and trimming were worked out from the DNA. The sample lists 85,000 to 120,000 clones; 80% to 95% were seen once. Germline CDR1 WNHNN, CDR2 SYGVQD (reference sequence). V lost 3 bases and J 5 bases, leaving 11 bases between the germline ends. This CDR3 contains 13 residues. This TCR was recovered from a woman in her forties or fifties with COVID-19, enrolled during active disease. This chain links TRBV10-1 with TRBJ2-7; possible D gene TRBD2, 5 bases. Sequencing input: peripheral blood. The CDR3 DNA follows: TGCGCCAGCAGTGAAGGAGGTGATGACGAGCAGTACTTC. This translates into CASSEGGDDEQYF.